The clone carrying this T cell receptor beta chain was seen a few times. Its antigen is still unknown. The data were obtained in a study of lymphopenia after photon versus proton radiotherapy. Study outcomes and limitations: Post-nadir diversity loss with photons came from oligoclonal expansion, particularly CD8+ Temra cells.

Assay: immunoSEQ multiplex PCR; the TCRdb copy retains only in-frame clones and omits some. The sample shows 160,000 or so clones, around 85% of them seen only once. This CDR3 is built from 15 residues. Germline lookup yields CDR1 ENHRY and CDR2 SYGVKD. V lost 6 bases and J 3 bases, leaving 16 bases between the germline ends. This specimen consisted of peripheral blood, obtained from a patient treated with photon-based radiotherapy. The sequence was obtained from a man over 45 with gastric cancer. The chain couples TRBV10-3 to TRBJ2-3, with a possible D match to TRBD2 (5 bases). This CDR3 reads CAISGVAGTTDTQYF. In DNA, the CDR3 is TGTGCCATCAGCGGGGTGGCAGGTACGACAGATACGCAGTATTTT.